A single sample gave rise to the 11 T cell receptor beta chains below, sequenced in a study of cytomegalovirus exposure and HLA in healthy donors. PCR used 60 Vbeta primers and 13 Jbeta primers. TCRdb keeps only in-frame clones here, not all; method: immunoSEQ multiplex PCR. The sample has fewer than 140,000 clones, more than 65% seen once; the top ten hold roughly 6.5%. What was sequenced was PBMCs. The receptors were sampled from a woman between 45 and 65 years old in good health and CMV-seropositive.

The genes are TRBV28 and TRBJ1-6; D is unclear. Germline V gene data show CDR1 as MDHEN and CDR2 as SYDVKM. Trimming shortened V by 1 base and J by 7 bases, and 11 bases separated the two germline ends. This CDR3 comprises 15 residues. CDR3 sequence (DNA): TGTGCCAGCAGTTTATTCCGACAAGCCAATTCACCCCTCCACTTT. It specifies CASSLFRQANSPLHF.

The chain links TRBV2 to TRBJ1-2; D gene ambiguous. The CDR3 contains 14 residues. V was cut by 0 bases and J by 3 bases, with 8 bases left in between. Germline V CDR1 and CDR2: SNHLY, FYNNEI. The CDR3 nucleotides read TGTGCCAGCAGTGAAGCAACAGCCTACTATGGCTACACCTTC. Its protein is CASSEATAYYGYTF.

The chain combines TRBV7-8 with TRBJ1-3; no reliable D call. The V gene lost 1 base and the J gene lost 4 bases, with 14 bases spanning the gap. Germline assignment: CDR1 SGHVS and CDR2 FQNEAQ. The CDR3 is 16 amino acids. The CDR3: CASSLGPSGFGNTIYF. The CDR3, as DNA: TGTGCCAGCAGCTTAGGCCCTTCGGGGTTCGGAAACACCATATATTTT.

The genes are TRBV27 and TRBJ1-4, with 10 nucleotides matching TRBD1. Germline values: CDR1 MNHEY, CDR2 SMNVEV (reference sequence). CDR3 length: 17 amino acids. J lost 11 bases, V lost 5 bases, and 17 bases had no gene match. DNA for the CDR3: TGTGCCAGCAGTCCGAGAAGGGGCCGGGACAGGGGAACTAAACTGTTTTTT. As protein: CASSPRRGRDRGTKLFF. Supplemented by reference TRBV27 and TRBJ1-4, the full variable domain reads EAQVTQNPRYLITVTGKKLTVTCSQNMNHEYMSWYRQDPGLGLRQIYYSMNVEVTDKGDVPEGYKVSRKEKRNFPLILESPSPNQTSLYFCASSPRRGRDRGTKLFFGSGTQLSVL.

The rearrangement uses TRBV6-5 and TRBJ2-3; 9 bases line up with TRBD2. J gave up 4 bases and V 2 bases, and 4 bases lay outside the gene matches. This CDR3 comprises 15 residues. Germline CDR1 reads MNHEY; CDR2 reads SVGAGI. CDR3 bases: TGTGCCAGCAGTTACCCAGCGGGGGGCGCAGATACGCAGTATTTT. As protein: CASSYPAGGADTQYF.

The chain employs TRBV5-5 and TRBJ2-1; the D gene is possibly TRBD1 (6 bases). CDR3 size: 16 residues. The V end was cut by 0 bases, the J end by 6 bases, with 16 bases between. The germline CDR1 and CDR2 sequences are SGHKS and YYEKEE (reference sequence). The CDR3 loop is CASSLGHWLGGNEQFF. CDR3 bases: TGTGCCAGCAGCTTGGGTCATTGGCTAGGGGGCAATGAGCAGTTCTTC. The complete variable domain, with remaining parts taken from reference TRBV5-5 and TRBJ2-1, reads DAGVTQSPTHLIKTRGQQVTLRCSPISGHKSVSWYQQVLGQGPQFIFQYYEKEERGRGNFPDRFSARQFPNYSSELNVNALLLGDSALYLCASSLGHWLGGNEQFFGPGTRLTVL.

The chain couples TRBV29-1 to TRBJ2-1; 9 nucleotides align to TRBD2. Looked up from germline, CDR1 is SQVTM and CDR2 is ANQGSEA. The V segment lost 0 bases and the J segment 9 bases; nucleotides outside the gene matches: 6. CDR3 size: 14 residues. The CDR3 protein is CSVEERGGRGEQFF. For the CDR3, the DNA is TGCAGCGTTGAAGAGCGGGGGGGCCGCGGTGAGCAGTTCTTC.

The rearrangement joins TRBV30 to TRBJ1-3, with D possibly TRBD1 on 6 matching bases. The CDR3 has 13 residues. Germline V lookup: CDR1 GTSNPN, CDR2 SVGIG (reference sequence). The CDR3 protein is CASPGASGNTIYF. The CDR3 region has the DNA TGTGCTTCTCCAGGGGCCTCTGGAAACACCATATATTTT.

The chain employs TRBV7-9 and TRBJ2-5, with 8 bases matching TRBD2. CDR1 SEHNR and CDR2 FQNEAQ come from the germline V gene (reference sequence). This CDR3 is 15 amino acids long. V lost 5 bases to trimming and J lost 3 bases; unmatched junction nucleotides: 8. The CDR3 DNA sequence: TGTGCCAGCAGCACCCCTAGCGGGCCGAAAGAGACCCAGTACTTC. It translates to CASSTPSGPKETQYF.

This chain's CDR3 is CASSMAGTGGLQYF. The CDR3 DNA follows: TGTGCCAGCAGCATGGCCGGGACAGGAGGACTTCAGTACTTC. The chain combines TRBV9 with TRBJ2-5; 8 bases are a match to TRBD1. CDR3 length: 14 amino acids. The V gene's germline CDR1 is SGDLS and CDR2 YYNGEE. With 4 bases clipped from V and 11 bases from J, the junction kept 13 bases outside the gene matches.

The chain joins TRBV10-3 to TRBJ2-7; tentatively, D is TRBD1 (6 bases). V dropped 11 bases and J dropped 5 bases, with 16 bases sitting between them. The CDR3 loop spans 12 amino acids. From germline, CDR1 is ENHRY and CDR2 SYGVKD. In nucleotides, the CDR3 is TGTGCCTCCAAGGCAGGGGCCGACGAGCAGTACTTC. Encoded protein: CASKAGADEQYF.